This T cell receptor beta chain was recovered during a study of OX40 agonist ivuxolimab in advanced cancers. The table came from immunoSEQ multiplex PCR; TCRdb's copy has only in-frame clones and leaves some out. The data contain approximately 69,000 clones, 80% of them singletons. CDR3 length: 15 residues. Trimming took off 4 bases at V and 5 bases at J, with 17 bases between the two ends. The germline V gene encodes CDR1 KGHSH and CDR2 LQKENI. The source was CD4+ or CD8+ T cells sorted from blood, collected in a trial of the OX40 agonist ivuxolimab. The receptor's source is an adult with an advanced solid tumor such as melanoma, head and neck, liver or kidney cancer. The chain couples TRBV18 to TRBJ2-5; the D gene is possibly TRBD2 (5 bases). Here the CDR3 DNA reads TGTGCCAGCTCACTACTAGACCCTTCCTCGGAGACCCAGTACTTC. It yields the protein CASSLLDPSSETQYF.